These T cell receptor beta chains were read from a single sample in a study of T cell responses to AZD1222 COVID-19 vaccine. This table comes from immunoSEQ multiplex PCR, and its TCRdb copy is limited to in-frame clones, with some not included. The data contain around 160,000 clones, 85% to 95% of them singletons. Sequenced material: peripheral blood, taken on day 0 of AZD1222 vaccination. The receptors shown here come from an adult in good health. Each CDR3 is given with its conserved first and last residue.

j_call: TRBJ2-1
v_call: TRBV7-3
cdr3_aa: CASSSLGAGKSYNEQFF

j_call: TRBJ2-2
v_call: TRBV6-5
cdr3_aa: CASRLDRGNTGELFF

j_call: TRBJ1-2
v_call: TRBV5-4
cdr3_aa: CASSSPLQGYGYTF

j_call: TRBJ2-3
v_call: TRBV11-2
cdr3_aa: CASTLSGGETDTQYF

j_call: TRBJ2-1
v_call: TRBV5-1
cdr3_aa: CASSHGGGGENEQFF

j_call: TRBJ1-1
v_call: TRBV3-1/TRBV3-2
cdr3_aa: CASSQGDRANTEAFF

j_call: TRBJ2-7
v_call: TRBV7-8
cdr3_aa: CASSVLGGGPYEQYF

j_call: TRBJ2-1
v_call: TRBV5-4
cdr3_aa: CASSLGLASYNEQFF

j_call: TRBJ2-1
v_call: TRBV11-2
cdr3_aa: CASSAGTLSYNEQFF

j_call: TRBJ2-3
v_call: TRBV7-9
cdr3_aa: CASRLAGGSVGTDTQYF

j_call: TRBJ1-5
v_call: TRBV6-1
cdr3_aa: CASSDLGQGHQPQHF

j_call: TRBJ2-1
v_call: TRBV9
cdr3_aa: CASSRQVSSYNEQFF

j_call: TRBJ1-1
v_call: TRBV6-5
cdr3_aa: CASSSQGREAFF

j_call: TRBJ1-6
v_call: TRBV28
cdr3_aa: CASHTGQGTLHF

j_call: TRBJ2-1
v_call: TRBV4-1
cdr3_aa: CASIDRSGQGVDEQFF

j_call: TRBJ1-4
v_call: TRBV7-9
cdr3_aa: CASSLVPGATNEKLFF

j_call: TRBJ1-3
v_call: TRBV19
cdr3_aa: CASSHRGGIPGNTIYF

j_call: TRBJ2-1
v_call: TRBV27
cdr3_aa: CASSGTGLYNEQFF

j_call: TRBJ1-3
v_call: TRBV12-5
cdr3_aa: CASGQYNGNTIYF

j_call: TRBJ1-2
v_call: TRBV6-5
cdr3_aa: CASHKFEMYGYTF

j_call: TRBJ1-4
v_call: TRBV7-9
cdr3_aa: CASSLVINEKLFF

j_call: TRBJ1-2
v_call: TRBV5-1
cdr3_aa: CASSYRQRGGYGYTF

j_call: TRBJ2-1
v_call: TRBV4-1
cdr3_aa: CASSQGDRDNEQFF

j_call: TRBJ2-7
v_call: TRBV7-3
cdr3_aa: CASSFKSGGRFYEQYF

j_call: TRBJ2-3
v_call: TRBV6-5
cdr3_aa: CASSYVPSGGSDTQYF

j_call: TRBJ1-6
v_call: TRBV14
cdr3_aa: CASSQETGNSPLHF

j_call: TRBJ2-2
v_call: TRBV5-1
cdr3_aa: CASSPTPNTGELFF